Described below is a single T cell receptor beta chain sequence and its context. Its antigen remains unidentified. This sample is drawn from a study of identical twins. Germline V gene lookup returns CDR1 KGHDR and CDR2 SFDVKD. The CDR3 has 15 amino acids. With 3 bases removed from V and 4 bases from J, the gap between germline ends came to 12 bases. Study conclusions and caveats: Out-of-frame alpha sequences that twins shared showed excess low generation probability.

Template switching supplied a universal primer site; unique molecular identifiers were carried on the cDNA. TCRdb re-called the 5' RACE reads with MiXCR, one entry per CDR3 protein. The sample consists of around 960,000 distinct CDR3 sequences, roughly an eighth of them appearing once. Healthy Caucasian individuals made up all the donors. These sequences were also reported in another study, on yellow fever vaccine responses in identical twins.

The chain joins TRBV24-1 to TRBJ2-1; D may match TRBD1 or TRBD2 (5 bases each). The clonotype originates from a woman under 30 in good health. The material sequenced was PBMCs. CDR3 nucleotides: TGTGCCACCAGTGATCCGGGACCAGGGTACAATGAGCAGTTCTTC. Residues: CATSDPGPGYNEQFF.